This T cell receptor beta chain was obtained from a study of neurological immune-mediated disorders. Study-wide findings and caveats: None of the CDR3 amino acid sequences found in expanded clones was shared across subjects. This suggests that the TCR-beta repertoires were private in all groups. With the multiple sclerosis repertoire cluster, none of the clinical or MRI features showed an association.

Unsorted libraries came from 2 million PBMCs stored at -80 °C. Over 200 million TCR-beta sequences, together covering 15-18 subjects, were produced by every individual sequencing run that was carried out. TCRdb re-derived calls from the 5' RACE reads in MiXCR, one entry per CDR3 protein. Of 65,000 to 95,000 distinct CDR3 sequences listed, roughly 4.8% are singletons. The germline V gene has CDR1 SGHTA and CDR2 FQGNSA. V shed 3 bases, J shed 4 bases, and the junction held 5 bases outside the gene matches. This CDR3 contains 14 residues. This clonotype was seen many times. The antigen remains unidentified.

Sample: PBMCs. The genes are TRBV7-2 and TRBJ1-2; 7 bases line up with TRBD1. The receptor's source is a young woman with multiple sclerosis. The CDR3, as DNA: TGTGCCAGCAGCTTTATAGGGGGCATCTATGGCTACACCTTC. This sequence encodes CASSFIGGIYGYTF.